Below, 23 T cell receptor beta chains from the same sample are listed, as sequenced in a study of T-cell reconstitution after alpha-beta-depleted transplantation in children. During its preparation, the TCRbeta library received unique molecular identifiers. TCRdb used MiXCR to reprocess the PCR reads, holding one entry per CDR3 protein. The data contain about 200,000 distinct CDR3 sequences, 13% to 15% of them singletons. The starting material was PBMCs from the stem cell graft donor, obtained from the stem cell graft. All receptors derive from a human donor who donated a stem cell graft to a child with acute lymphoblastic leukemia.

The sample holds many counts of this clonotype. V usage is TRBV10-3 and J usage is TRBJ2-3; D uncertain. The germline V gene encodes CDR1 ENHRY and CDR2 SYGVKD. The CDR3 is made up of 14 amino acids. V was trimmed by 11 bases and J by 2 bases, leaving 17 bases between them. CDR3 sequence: CAAESGDSTDTQYF. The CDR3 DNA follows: TGTGCCGCGGAGAGTGGAGATTCCACAGATACGCAGTATTTT.

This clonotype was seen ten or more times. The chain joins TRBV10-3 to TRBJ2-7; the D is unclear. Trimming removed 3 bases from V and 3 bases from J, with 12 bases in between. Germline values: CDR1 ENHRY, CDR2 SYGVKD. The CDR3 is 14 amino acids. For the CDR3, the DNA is TGTGCCATCAGTGACCTCGGGTTCGGCTACGAGCAGTACTTC. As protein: CAISDLGFGYEQYF.

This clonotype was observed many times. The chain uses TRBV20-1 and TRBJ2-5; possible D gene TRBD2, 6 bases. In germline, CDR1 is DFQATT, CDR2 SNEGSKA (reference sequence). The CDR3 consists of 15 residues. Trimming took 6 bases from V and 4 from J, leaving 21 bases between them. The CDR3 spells CSAPRGREAGETQYF. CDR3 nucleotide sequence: TGCAGTGCCCCAAGGGGCAGGGAGGCGGGAGAGACCCAGTACTTC.

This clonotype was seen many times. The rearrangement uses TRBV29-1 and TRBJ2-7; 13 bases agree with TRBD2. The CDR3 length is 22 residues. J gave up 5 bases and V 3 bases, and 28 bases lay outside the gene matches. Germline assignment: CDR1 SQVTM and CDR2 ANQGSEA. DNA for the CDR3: TGCAGCGTTGACAGGGGGCGCGGACTAGCGGGAGTCTTACCTATACTCGTCAACGAGCAGTACTTC. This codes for CSVDRGRGLAGVLPILVNEQYF.

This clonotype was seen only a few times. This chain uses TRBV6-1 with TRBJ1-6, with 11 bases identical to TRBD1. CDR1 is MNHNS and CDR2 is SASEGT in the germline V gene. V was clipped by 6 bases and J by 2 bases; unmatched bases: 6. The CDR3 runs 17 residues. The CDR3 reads CASSTRGQGAYNSPLHF. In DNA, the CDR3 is TGTGCCAGCAGCACGCGGGGACAGGGGGCCTATAATTCACCCCTCCACTTT.

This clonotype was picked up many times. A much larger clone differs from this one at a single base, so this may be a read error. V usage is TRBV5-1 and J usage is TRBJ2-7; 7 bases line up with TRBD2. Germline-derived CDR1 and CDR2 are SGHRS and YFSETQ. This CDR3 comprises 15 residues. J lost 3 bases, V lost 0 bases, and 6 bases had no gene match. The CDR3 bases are TGCGCCAGCAGCTTGGTGGCTAGCGGAATCTACGAGCAGTACTTC. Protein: CASSLVASGIYEQYF.

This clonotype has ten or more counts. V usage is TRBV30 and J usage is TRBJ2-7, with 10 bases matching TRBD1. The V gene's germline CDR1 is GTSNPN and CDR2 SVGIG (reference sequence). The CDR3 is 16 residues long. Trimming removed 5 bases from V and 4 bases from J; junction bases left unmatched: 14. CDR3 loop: CAWGNIGTGAKYEQYF. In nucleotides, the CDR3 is TGTGCCTGGGGGAATATCGGGACAGGGGCCAAATACGAGCAGTACTTC.

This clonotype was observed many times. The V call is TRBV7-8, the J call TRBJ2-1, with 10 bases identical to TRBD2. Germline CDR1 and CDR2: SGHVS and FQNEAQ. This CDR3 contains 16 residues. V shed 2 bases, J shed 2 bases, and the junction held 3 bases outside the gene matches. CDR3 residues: CASSLSGLAAYNEQFF. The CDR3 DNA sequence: TGTGCCAGCAGCTTAAGCGGACTAGCGGCCTACAATGAGCAGTTCTTC.

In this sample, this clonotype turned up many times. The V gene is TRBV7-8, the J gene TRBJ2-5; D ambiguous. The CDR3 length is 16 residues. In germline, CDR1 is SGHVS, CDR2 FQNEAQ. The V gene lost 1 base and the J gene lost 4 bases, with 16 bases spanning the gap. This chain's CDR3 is CASSLGAPRVSETQYF. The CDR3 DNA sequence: TGTGCCAGCAGCTTAGGGGCCCCTAGGGTATCAGAGACCCAGTACTTC.

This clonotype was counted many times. The CDR3 DNA is TGTGCCATCAGTGAGTCCGCTCTAGCTCGGGATACGCAGTATTTT. The encoded protein is CAISESALARDTQYF. This sequence joins TRBV10-3 and TRBJ2-3, with D maybe TRBD2 (5 bases). The CDR3 length is 15 residues. CDR1 is ENHRY, CDR2 SYGVKD, per germline. V dropped 0 bases and J dropped 6 bases, with 13 bases sitting between them.

The CDR3 loop reads CASSDDRGRDEQYF. CDR3 sequence (DNA): TGCGCCAGCAGCGACGACAGGGGGCGGGACGAGCAGTACTTC. V is TRBV5-1 and J is TRBJ2-7, with 10 bases fitting TRBD1. The V gene's germline CDR1 is SGHRS and CDR2 YFSETQ. After removal of 4 bases from V and 5 bases from J, the junction contained 6 bases not matched to a gene. This CDR3 contains 14 residues.

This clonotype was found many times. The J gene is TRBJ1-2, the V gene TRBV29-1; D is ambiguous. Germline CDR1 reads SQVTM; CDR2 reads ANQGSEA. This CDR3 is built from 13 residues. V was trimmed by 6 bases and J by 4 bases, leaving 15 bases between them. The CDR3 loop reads CSVWTELAYGYTF. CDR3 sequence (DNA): TGCAGCGTCTGGACGGAACTTGCCTATGGCTACACCTTC.

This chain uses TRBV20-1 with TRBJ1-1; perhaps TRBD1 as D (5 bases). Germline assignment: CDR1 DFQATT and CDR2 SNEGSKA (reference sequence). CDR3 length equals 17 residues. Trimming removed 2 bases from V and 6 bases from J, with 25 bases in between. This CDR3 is CSARFGGGDWIDAEAFF. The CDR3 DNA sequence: TGCAGTGCTAGATTTGGGGGGGGAGATTGGATTGACGCTGAAGCTTTCTTT.

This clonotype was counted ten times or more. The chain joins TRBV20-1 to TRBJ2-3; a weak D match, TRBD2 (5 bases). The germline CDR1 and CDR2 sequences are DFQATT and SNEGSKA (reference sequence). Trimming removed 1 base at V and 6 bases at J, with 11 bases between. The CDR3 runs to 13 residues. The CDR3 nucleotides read TGCAGTGCTAGAGTATCGGGGAAGGATACGCAGTATTTT. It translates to CSARVSGKDTQYF.

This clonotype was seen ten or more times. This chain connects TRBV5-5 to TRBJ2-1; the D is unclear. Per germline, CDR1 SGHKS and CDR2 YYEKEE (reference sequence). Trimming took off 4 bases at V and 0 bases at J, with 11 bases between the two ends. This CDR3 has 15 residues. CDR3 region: CASSHGLNSYNEQFF. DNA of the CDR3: TGTGCCAGCAGCCACGGATTGAACTCCTACAATGAGCAGTTCTTC.

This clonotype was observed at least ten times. CDR3 coding DNA: TGTGCCAGCAGTCCCGGGACAGGAAGCTCCTATAATTCACCCCTCCACTTT. Translating it yields CASSPGTGSSYNSPLHF. J is TRBJ1-6 and V is TRBV28; 8 bases agree with TRBD1. J was trimmed by 0 bases and V by 5 bases; bases with no gene match: 6. The CDR3 loop spans 17 amino acids. CDR1 is MDHEN and CDR2 is SYDVKM in the germline V gene.

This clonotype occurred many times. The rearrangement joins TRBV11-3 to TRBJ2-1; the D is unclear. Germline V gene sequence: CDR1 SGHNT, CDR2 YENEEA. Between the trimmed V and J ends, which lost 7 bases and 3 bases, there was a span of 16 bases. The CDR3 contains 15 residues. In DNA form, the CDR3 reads TGTGCCAGCACCGGGCAGCTTGGAGACTACAATGAGCAGTTCTTC. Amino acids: CASTGQLGDYNEQFF.

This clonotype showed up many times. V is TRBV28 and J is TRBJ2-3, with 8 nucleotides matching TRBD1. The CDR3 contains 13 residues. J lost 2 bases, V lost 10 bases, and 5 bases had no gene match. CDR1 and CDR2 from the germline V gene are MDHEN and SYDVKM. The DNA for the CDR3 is TGTGCCACCCAGGACAGGGACACAGATACGCAGTATTTT. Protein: CATQDRDTDTQYF. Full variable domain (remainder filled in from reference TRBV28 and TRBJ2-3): DVKVTQSSRYLVKRTGEKVFLECVQDMDHENMFWYRQDPGLGLRLIYFSYDVKMKEKGDIPEGYSVSREKKERFSLILESASTNQTSMYLCATQDRDTDTQYFGPGTRLTVL.

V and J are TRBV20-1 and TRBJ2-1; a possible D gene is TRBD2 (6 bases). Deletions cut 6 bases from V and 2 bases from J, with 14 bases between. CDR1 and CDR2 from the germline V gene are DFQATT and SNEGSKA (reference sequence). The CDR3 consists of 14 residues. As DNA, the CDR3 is TGCAGTGCCGTGTCTCTAGCGACCTACAATGAGCAGTTCTTC. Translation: CSAVSLATYNEQFF.

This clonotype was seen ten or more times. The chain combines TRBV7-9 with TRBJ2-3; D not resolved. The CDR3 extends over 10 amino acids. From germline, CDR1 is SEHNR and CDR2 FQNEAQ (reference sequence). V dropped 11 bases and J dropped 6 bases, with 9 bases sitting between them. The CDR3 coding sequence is TGTGCCGCCGCCAGGGATACGCAGTATTTT. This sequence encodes CAAARDTQYF. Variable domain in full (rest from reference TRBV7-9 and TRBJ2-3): DTGVSQNPRHKITKRGQNVTFRCDPISEHNRLYWYRQTLGQGPEFLTYFQNEAQLEKSRLLSDRFSAERPKGSFSTLEIQRTEQGDSAMYLCAAARDTQYFGPGTRLTVL.

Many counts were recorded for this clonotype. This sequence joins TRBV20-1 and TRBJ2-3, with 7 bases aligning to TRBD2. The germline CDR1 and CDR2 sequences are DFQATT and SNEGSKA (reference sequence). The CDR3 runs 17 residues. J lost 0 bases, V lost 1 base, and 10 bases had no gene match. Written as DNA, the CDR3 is TGCAGTGCTAGAGCCCTAGGCGGGGGACCTAGCACAGATACGCAGTATTTT. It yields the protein CSARALGGGPSTDTQYF.

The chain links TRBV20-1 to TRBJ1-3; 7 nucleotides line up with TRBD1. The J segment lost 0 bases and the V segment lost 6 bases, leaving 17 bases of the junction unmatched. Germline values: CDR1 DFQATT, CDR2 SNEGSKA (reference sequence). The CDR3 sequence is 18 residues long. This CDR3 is CSAYPNGQEWYSGNTIYF. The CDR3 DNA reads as TGCAGTGCGTATCCCAACGGACAGGAATGGTACTCTGGAAACACCATATATTTT.

CDR3 sequence: CASSADNLNTEAFF. The CDR3 region has the DNA TGCGCCAGCAGCGCGGACAACCTGAACACTGAAGCTTTCTTT. The chain has TRBV5-1 and TRBJ1-1, with D possibly matching TRBD1 (5 bases). The V gene lost 4 bases and the J gene lost 0 bases, with 10 bases spanning the gap. The CDR3 loop spans 14 amino acids. Germline V gene sequence: CDR1 SGHRS, CDR2 YFSETQ.